The sequence of this T cell receptor (beta chain) was determined in a study of blood T cell repertoires in COVID-19. Only in-frame clones appear in the TCRdb table, and some are missing; sequencing was by immunoSEQ multiplex PCR. The data hold 160,000 or so clones, with roughly 90% observed a single time. The TCR comes from a man aged 55 to 70 with acute or convalescent COVID-19. The sample comprised peripheral blood.

CDR3 loop: CASSYLWGGADTQYF. CDR3 coding DNA: TGTGCCAGCAGCTACCTGTGGGGGGGGGCCGATACGCAGTATTTT. V gene TRBV5-6 combines with J gene TRBJ2-3; tentative D call: TRBD2 (7 bases). Germline CDR1 is SGHDT and CDR2 is YYEEEE. This CDR3 is 15 amino acids long. V gave up 3 bases and J gave up 6 bases, with 17 bases separating them.